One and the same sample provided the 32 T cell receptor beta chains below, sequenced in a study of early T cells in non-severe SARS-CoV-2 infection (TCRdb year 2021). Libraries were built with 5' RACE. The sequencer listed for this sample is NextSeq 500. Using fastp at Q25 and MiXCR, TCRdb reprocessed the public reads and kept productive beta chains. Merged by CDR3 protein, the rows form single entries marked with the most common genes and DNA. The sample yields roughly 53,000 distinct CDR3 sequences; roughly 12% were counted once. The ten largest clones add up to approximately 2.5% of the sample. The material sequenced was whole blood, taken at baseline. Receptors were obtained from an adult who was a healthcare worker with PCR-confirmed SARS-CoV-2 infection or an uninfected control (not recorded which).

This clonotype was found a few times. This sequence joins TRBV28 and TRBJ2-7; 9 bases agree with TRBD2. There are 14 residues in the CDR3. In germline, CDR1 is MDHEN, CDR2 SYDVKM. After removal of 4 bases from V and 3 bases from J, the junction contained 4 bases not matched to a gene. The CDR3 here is CASSSSGTHYEQYF. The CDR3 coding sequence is TGTGCCAGCAGTTCTAGCGGGACGCACTACGAGCAGTACTTC.

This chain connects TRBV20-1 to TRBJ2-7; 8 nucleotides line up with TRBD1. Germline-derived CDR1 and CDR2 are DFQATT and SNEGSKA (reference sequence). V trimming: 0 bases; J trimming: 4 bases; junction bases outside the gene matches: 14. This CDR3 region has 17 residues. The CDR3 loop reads CSARDVRGRSGNYEQYF. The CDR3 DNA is TGCAGTGCTAGAGATGTCAGGGGGCGCAGTGGTAATTACGAGCAGTACTTC.

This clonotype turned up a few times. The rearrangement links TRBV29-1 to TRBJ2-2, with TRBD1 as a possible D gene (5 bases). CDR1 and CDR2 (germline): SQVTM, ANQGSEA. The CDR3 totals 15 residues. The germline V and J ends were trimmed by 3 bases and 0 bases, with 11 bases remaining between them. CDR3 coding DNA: TGCAGCGTTGAGAGGACACGTTCGAACACCGGGGAGCTGTTTTTT. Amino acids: CSVERTRSNTGELFF.

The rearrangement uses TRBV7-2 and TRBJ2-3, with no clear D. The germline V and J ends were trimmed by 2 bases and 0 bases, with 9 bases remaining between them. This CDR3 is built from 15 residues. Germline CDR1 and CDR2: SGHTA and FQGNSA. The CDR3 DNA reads TGTGCCAGCAGCTTATGGTACAGCAGCACAGATACGCAGTATTTT. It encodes CASSLWYSSTDTQYF. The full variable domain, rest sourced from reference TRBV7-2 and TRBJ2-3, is GAGVSQSPSNKVTEKGKDVELRCDPISGHTALYWYRQSLGQGLEFLIYFQGNSAPDKSGLPSDRFSAERTGGSVSTLTIQRTQQEDSAVYLCASSLWYSSTDTQYFGPGTRLTVL.

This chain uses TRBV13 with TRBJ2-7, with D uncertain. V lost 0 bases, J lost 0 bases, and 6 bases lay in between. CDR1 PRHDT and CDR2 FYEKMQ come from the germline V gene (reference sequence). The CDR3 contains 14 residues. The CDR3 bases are TGTGCCAGCAGCTTAGGGCAGCCCTCCTACGAGCAGTACTTC. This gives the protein CASSLGQPSYEQYF. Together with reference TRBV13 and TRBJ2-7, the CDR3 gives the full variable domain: AAGVIQSPRHLIKEKRETATLKCYPIPRHDTVYWYQQGPGQDPQFLISFYEKMQSDKGSIPDRFSAQQFSDYHSELNMSSLELGDSALYFCASSLGQPSYEQYFGPGTRLTVT.

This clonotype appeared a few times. Written as DNA, the CDR3 is TGTGCCAGCAGTCTTCAGCGGGAGAGGTACGAGCAGTACTTC. It codes for CASSLQRERYEQYF. The chain carries TRBV12-3 or TRBV12-4 and TRBJ2-7; 8 bases are shared with TRBD2. With 5 bases clipped from V and 4 bases from J, the junction kept 7 bases outside the gene matches. The CDR3 is made up of 14 amino acids.

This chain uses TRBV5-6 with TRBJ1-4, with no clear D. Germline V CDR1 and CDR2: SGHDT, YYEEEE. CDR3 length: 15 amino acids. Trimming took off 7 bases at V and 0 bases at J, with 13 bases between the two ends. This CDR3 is CASGSRPSTNEKLFF. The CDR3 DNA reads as TGTGCCAGCGGATCCCGGCCCTCAACTAATGAAAAACTGTTTTTT. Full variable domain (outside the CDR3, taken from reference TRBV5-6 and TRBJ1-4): DAGVTQSPTHLIKTRGQQVTLRCSPKSGHDTVSWYQQALGQGPQFIFQYYEEEERQRGNFPDRFSGHQFPNYSSELNVNALLLGDSALYLCASGSRPSTNEKLFFGSGTQLSVL.

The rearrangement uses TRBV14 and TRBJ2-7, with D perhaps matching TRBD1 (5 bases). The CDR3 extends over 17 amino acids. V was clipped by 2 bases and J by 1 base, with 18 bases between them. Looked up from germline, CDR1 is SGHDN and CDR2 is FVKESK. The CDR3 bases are TGTGCCAGCAGCCAATTATCTGCTTGGGGCCCTTCCTACGAGCAGTACTTC. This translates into CASSQLSAWGPSYEQYF.

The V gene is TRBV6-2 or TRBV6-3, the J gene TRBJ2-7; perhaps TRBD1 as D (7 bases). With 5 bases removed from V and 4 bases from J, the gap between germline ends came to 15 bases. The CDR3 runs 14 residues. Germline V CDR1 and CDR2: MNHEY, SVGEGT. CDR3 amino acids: CASSPQGGFYEQYF. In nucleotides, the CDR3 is TGTGCCAGCAGTCCGCAGGGGGGATTTTACGAGCAGTACTTC.

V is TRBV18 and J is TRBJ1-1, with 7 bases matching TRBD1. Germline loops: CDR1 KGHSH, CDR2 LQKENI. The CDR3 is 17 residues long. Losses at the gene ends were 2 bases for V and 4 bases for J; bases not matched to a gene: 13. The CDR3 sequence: CASSPNSQGGVSTEAFF. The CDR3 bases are TGTGCCAGCTCACCAAACTCCCAGGGGGGGGTTAGCACTGAAGCTTTCTTT.

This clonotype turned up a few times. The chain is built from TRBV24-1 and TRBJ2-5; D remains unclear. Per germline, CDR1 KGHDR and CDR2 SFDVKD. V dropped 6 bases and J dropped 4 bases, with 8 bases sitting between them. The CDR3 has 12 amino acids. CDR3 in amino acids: CATSKGPETQYF. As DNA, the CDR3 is TGTGCCACCAGTAAAGGCCCAGAGACCCAGTACTTC.

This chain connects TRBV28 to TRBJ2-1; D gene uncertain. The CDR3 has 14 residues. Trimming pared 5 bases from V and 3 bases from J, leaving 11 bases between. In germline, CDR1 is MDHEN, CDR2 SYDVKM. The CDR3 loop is CASSPFLYYNEQFF. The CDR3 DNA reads TGTGCCAGCAGTCCATTTTTATACTACAATGAGCAGTTCTTC.

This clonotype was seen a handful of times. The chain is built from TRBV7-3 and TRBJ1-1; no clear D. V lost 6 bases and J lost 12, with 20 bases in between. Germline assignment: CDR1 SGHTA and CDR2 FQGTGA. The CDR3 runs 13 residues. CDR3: CASSFSSVAYSFF. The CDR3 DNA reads TGTGCCAGCAGTTTTTCGTCCGTAGCTTACTCTTTCTTT.

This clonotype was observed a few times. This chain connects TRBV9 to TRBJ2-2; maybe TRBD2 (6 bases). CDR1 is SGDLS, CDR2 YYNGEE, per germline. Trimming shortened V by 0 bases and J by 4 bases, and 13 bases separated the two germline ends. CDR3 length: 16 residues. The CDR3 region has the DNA TGTGCCAGCAGCGTAGCCCAGCGGGCAAGCACCGGGGAGCTGTTTTTT. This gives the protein CASSVAQRASTGELFF.

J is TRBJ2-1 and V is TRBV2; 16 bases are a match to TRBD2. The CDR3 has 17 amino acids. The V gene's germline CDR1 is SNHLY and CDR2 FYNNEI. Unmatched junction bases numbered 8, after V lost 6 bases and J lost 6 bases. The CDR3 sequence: CASSIGTSGRGRNEQFF. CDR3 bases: TGTGCCAGCAGCATCGGGACTAGCGGGAGGGGTCGCAATGAGCAGTTCTTC.

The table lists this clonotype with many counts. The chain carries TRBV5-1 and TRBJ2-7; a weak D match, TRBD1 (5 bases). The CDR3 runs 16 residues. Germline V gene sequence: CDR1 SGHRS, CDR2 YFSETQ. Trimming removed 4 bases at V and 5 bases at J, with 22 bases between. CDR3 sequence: CASSPLGHGASDEQYF. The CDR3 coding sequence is TGCGCCAGCAGCCCTTTGGGGCATGGGGCCTCGGACGAGCAGTACTTC.

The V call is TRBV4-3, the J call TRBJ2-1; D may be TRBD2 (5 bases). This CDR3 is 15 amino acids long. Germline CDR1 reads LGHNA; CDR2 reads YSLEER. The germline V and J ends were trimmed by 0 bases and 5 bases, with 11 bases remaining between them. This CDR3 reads CASSQEVLAHNEQFF. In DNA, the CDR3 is TGCGCCAGCAGCCAAGAAGTCCTAGCCCACAATGAGCAGTTCTTC.

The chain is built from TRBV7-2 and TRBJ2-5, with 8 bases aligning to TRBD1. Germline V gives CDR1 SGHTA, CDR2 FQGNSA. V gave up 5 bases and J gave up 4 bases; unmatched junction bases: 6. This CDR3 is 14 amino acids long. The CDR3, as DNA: TGTGCCAGCAGCCCGGACAGGGTTTTAGAGACCCAGTACTTC. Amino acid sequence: CASSPDRVLETQYF.

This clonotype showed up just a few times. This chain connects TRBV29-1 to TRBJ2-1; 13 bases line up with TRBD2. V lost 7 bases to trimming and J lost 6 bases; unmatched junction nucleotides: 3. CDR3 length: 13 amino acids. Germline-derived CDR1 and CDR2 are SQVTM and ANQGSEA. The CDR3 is CSDRTSGSNEQFF. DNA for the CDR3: TGCAGCGACCGGACTAGCGGGAGCAATGAGCAGTTCTTC.

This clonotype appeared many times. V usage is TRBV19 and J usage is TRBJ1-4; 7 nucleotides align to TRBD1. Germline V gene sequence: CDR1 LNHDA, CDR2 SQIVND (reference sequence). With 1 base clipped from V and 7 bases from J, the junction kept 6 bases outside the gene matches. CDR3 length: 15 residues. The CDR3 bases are TGTGCCAGTAGTATAGTAGGGACAGCCGGTGAAAAACTGTTTTTT. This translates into CASSIVGTAGEKLFF.

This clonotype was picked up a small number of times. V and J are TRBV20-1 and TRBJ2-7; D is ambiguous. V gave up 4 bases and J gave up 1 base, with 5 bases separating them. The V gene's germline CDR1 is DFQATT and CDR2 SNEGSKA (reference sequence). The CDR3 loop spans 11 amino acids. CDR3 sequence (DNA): TGCAGTGCTACCGGGTCCTACGAGCAGTACTTC. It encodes CSATGSYEQYF.

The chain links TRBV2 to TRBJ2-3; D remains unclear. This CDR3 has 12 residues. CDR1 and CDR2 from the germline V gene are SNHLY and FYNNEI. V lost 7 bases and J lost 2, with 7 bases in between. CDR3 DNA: TGTGCCAGCACAAAGATCACAGATACGCAGTATTTT. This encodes CASTKITDTQYF.

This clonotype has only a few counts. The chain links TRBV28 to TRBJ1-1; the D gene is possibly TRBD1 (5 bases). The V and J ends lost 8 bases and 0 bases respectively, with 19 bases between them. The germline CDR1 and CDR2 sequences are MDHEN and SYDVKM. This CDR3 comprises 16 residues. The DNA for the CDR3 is TGTGCCAGCTGTACCACGGGCGGGGCTTTGAACACTGAAGCTTTCTTT. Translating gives CASCTTGGALNTEAFF.

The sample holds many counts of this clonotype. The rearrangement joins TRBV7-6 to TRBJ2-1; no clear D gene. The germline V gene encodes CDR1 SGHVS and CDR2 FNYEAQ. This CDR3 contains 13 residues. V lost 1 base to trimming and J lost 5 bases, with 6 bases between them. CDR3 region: CASSLGTDNEQFF. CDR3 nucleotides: TGTGCCAGCAGCTTAGGAACGGACAATGAGCAGTTCTTC.

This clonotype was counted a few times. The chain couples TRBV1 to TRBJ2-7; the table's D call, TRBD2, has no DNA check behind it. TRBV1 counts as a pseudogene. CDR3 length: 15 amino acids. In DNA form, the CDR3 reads TGCACCAGCAGCCAAGATCGGGCGACTAGCACCGAGCAGTACTTC. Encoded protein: CTSSQDRATSTEQYF.

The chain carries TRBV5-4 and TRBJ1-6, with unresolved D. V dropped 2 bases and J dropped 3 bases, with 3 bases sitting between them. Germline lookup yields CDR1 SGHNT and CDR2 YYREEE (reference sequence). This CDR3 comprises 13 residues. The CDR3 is CASSLSYNSPLHF. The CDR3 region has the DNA TGTGCCAGCAGCTTAAGCTATAATTCACCCCTCCACTTT.

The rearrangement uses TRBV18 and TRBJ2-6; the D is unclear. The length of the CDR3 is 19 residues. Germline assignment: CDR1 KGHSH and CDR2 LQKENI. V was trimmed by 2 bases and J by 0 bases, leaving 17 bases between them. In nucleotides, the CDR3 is TGTGCCAGCTCACCAAAGTTGCCAGGAGTCAGCTCTGGGGCCAACGTCCTGACTTTC. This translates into CASSPKLPGVSSGANVLTF.

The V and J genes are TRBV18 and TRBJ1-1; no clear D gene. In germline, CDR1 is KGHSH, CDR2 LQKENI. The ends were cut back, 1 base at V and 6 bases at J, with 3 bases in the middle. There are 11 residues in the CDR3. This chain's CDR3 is CASSPLPEAFF. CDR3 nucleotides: TGTGCCAGCTCACCACTGCCTGAAGCTTTCTTT.

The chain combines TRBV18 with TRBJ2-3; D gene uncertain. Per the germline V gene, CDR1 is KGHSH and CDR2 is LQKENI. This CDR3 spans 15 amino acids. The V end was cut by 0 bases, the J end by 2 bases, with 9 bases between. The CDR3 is CASSPPDGPTDTQYF. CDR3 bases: TGTGCCAGCTCACCACCAGACGGACCCACAGATACGCAGTATTTT.

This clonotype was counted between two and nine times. Here the CDR3 reads CASSDDPGFREAFF. CDR3 nucleotides: TGTGCCAGCAGCGATGACCCGGGGTTCCGTGAAGCTTTCTTT. The chain carries TRBV7-2 and TRBJ1-1; D is unresolved. The CDR3 totals 14 residues. Germline V lookup: CDR1 SGHTA, CDR2 FQGNSA. Trimming took 5 bases from V and 7 from J, leaving 17 bases between them.

The CDR3 reads CASSSGQNTGELFF. In nucleotides, the CDR3 is TGTGCCAGCAGCTCAGGACAGAACACCGGGGAGCTGTTTTTT. The chain combines TRBV7-3 with TRBJ2-2; maybe TRBD1 (5 bases). Germline loops: CDR1 SGHTA, CDR2 FQGTGA. V was pared by 4 bases and J by 1 base, with 7 bases between. This CDR3 spans 14 amino acids.

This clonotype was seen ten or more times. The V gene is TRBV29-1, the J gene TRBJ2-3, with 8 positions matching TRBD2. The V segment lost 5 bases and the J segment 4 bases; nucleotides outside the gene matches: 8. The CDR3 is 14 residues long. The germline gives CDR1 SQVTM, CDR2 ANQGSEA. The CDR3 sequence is CSVSSGSFADTQYF. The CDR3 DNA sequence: TGCAGCGTTTCAAGCGGGAGTTTCGCAGATACGCAGTATTTT.